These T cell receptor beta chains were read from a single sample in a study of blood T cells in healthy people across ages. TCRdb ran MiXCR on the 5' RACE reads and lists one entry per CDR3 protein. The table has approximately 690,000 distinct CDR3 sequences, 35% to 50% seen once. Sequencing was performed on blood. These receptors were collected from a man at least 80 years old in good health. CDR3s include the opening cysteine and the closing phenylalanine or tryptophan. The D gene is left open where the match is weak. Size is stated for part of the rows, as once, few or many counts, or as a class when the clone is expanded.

DNA: TGCAGTGCCACCGAGGGACACTACCAAGAGACCCAGTTCTTC
CDR3: CSATEGHYQETQFF
V: TRBV20-1
D: NA
size: once
J: TRBJ2-1

DNA: TGTGCCAGCAGTCAGGGACAGAAGGCTGCCCAGCATTTT
CDR3: CASSQGQKAAQHF
V: TRBV12-3/TRBV12-4
D: TRBD1
size: NA
J: TRBJ1-5

DNA: TGTGCCAGCAGTTACGGGGGACTAGCGGGGCCTGAACGAGAGACCCAGTACTTC
CDR3: CASSYGGLAGPERETQYF
V: TRBV6-2/TRBV6-3
D: TRBD2
size: NA
J: TRBJ2-5

DNA: TGCAGCGTTGGGGGTTTTGGGACTAGCGGGACCTCCTACAATAAGCAGTACTTC
CDR3: CSVGGFGTSGTSYNKQYF
V: TRBV29-1
D: TRBD2
size: NA
J: TRBJ2-7

DNA: TGTGCCAGCAGTTTAGGCACTTTGCAGGACGAGCAGTACTTC
CDR3: CASSLGTLQDEQYF
V: TRBV28
D: NA
size: few
J: TRBJ2-7

DNA: TGTGCCAGCAGCTTGGACGTCCGAGGGGATACGCAGTATTTT
CDR3: CASSLDVRGDTQYF
V: TRBV5-6
D: NA
size: few
J: TRBJ2-3

DNA: TGTGCCAGCAGTCCTTGGACTAGCGGGAGACATGAGCAGTTCTTC
CDR3: CASSPWTSGRHEQFF
V: TRBV27
D: TRBD2
size: NA
J: TRBJ2-1

DNA: TGTGCCACCAGCAGATCCAACCACGGGGGGGGCGTCCGTAGGTCACCCCTCCACTTT
CDR3: CATSRSNHGGGVRRSPLHF
V: TRBV15
D: NA
size: NA
J: TRBJ1-6

DNA: TGTGCCAGCAGCTTAGTTCCAGGGGGAGGTCAAGAGACCCAGTACTTC
CDR3: CASSLVPGGGQETQYF
V: TRBV7-2
D: NA
size: NA
J: TRBJ2-5

DNA: TGCAGTGCTAGAAAAGGCGGGGCCAACGTCCTGACTTTC
CDR3: CSARKGGANVLTF
V: TRBV20-1
D: NA
size: NA
J: TRBJ2-6

DNA: TGCAGTGCTAGGGGGGCGGGAGGGGTGTACGAGCAGTACTTC
CDR3: CSARGAGGVYEQYF
V: TRBV20-1
D: TRBD2
size: NA
J: TRBJ2-7

DNA: TGTGCCAGCAGCACAACCTCCGGGACTCTAGTTTACAATGAGCAGTTCTTC
CDR3: CASSTTSGTLVYNEQFF
V: TRBV5-6
D: NA
size: NA
J: TRBJ2-1

DNA: TGTGCCACCAGTGATTTAAGACAAGAGACCCAGTACTTC
CDR3: CATSDLRQETQYF
V: TRBV24-1
D: NA
size: NA
J: TRBJ2-5

DNA: TGTGCCAGCAAGGGGTGGGCTGAAGCTTTCTTT
CDR3: CASKGWAEAFF
V: TRBV6-5
D: NA
size: NA
J: TRBJ1-1

DNA: TGTGCCAGCAGCTTACAACCAACTAGCACAGATACGCAGTATTTT
CDR3: CASSLQPTSTDTQYF
V: TRBV11-2
D: NA
size: NA
J: TRBJ2-3

DNA: TGTGCCAGCAGTCTCGTCATGGTAGCGGGGGGAACGAACACCGGGGAGCTGTTTTTT
CDR3: CASSLVMVAGGTNTGELFF
V: TRBV5-6
D: TRBD2
size: NA
J: TRBJ2-2

DNA: TGTGCCAGCAGCTTAAATCCCGGCAGTCCGCATCTAGAGACCCAGTACTTC
CDR3: CASSLNPGSPHLETQYF
V: TRBV7-3
D: NA
size: many
J: TRBJ2-5

DNA: TGTGCCTGGAGCAGGCAGGGTAATGAAGCTTTCTTT
CDR3: CAWSRQGNEAFF
V: TRBV30
D: NA
size: NA
J: TRBJ1-1

DNA: TGTGCCAGCAGCCGAAGGTTTGCAACTAATGAAAAACTGTTTTTT
CDR3: CASSRRFATNEKLFF
V: TRBV7-2
D: NA
size: NA
J: TRBJ1-4

DNA: TGTGCCAGCAGCCAAGGGATAGCGGGGCCCTACGAGCAGTACTTC
CDR3: CASSQGIAGPYEQYF
V: TRBV14
D: TRBD2
size: few
J: TRBJ2-7

DNA: TGTGCCAGCAGCTTAGCTCGGGACACTACCTACGAGCAGTACTTC
CDR3: CASSLARDTTYEQYF
V: TRBV7-2
D: NA
size: few
J: TRBJ2-7

DNA: TGTGCCATCAGCAGGAACCCTAGCACAGATGCGCAGTATTTT
CDR3: CAISRNPSTDAQYF
V: TRBV10-3
D: NA
size: NA
J: TRBJ2-3

DNA: TGTGCCAGCAGCCAAGACAGGGTTCTGGAGACCCAGTACTTC
CDR3: CASSQDRVLETQYF
V: TRBV7-2
D: TRBD1
size: NA
J: TRBJ2-5

DNA: TGTGCCAGCAGGGAGAGGGCGTCCTACAATGAGCAGTTCTTC
CDR3: CASRERASYNEQFF
V: TRBV6-2/TRBV6-3
D: NA
size: NA
J: TRBJ2-1

DNA: TGTGCCAGCAGCGTCATAGCGGGAAGCACAGATACGCAGTATTTT
CDR3: CASSVIAGSTDTQYF
V: TRBV13
D: TRBD2
size: few
J: TRBJ2-3

DNA: TGTGCCAGCAGCTTAGCCCTGACGAACTATGGCTACACCTTC
CDR3: CASSLALTNYGYTF
V: TRBV7-8
D: NA
size: few
J: TRBJ1-2

DNA: TGTGCCAGCAGCACCGGACTAGCGGACACAGATACGCAGTATTTT
CDR3: CASSTGLADTDTQYF
V: TRBV13
D: TRBD2
size: NA
J: TRBJ2-3

DNA: TGTGCCAGCAGCCCAGGTGAAAATGAGCAGTTCTTC
CDR3: CASSPGENEQFF
V: TRBV11-3
D: NA
size: few
J: TRBJ2-1

DNA: TGTGCCAGCAGCCCGGTTTGGACAGTCCAAGAGACCCAGTACTTC
CDR3: CASSPVWTVQETQYF
V: TRBV3-1
D: NA
size: once
J: TRBJ2-5

DNA: TGTGCCAGCAGCTTAAATCAGGGTAATCAGCCCCAGCATTTT
CDR3: CASSLNQGNQPQHF
V: TRBV7-9
D: NA
size: NA
J: TRBJ1-5

DNA: TGTGCCAGCAGGCTGGGACCCACCAACAATGAGCAGTACTTC
CDR3: CASRLGPTNNEQYF
V: TRBV12-3/TRBV12-4
D: NA
size: NA
J: TRBJ2-7

DNA: TGTGCCAGCAGCTCCCGGTCGGGACAGGGGTTCATTCAGTACTTC
CDR3: CASSSRSGQGFIQYF
V: TRBV7-2
D: TRBD1
size: NA
J: TRBJ2-4

DNA: TGCAGTGCTAGAGCGGCTAGCGGGGGGGCAGGCACCGGGGAGCTGTTTTTT
CDR3: CSARAASGGAGTGELFF
V: TRBV20-1
D: TRBD2
size: many
J: TRBJ2-2

DNA: TGTGCCAGCAGCTTGACAGGCTGGCAGGGCGAGCAGTACTTC
CDR3: CASSLTGWQGEQYF
V: TRBV5-5
D: NA
size: few
J: TRBJ2-7

DNA: TGTGCCAGCAGTTTCTGGACTGCGTTCTCCTACGAGCAGTACTTC
CDR3: CASSFWTAFSYEQYF
V: TRBV12-3/TRBV12-4
D: NA
size: few
J: TRBJ2-7

DNA: TGTGCCAGCAGCTTAATTGGCACAGATACGCAGTATTTT
CDR3: CASSLIGTDTQYF
V: TRBV7-9
D: NA
size: NA
J: TRBJ2-3

DNA: TGTGCCAGCAGCCACGGGACGGGGAACACTGAAGCTTTCTTT
CDR3: CASSHGTGNTEAFF
V: TRBV4-2
D: NA
size: NA
J: TRBJ1-1

DNA: TGCAGTGCTAGCCGAACGAGCGGGCCCTACTACGAGCAGTACTTC
CDR3: CSASRTSGPYYEQYF
V: TRBV20-1
D: NA
size: once
J: TRBJ2-7

DNA: TGCAGCGTTACGATCCGGGGCACAGATACGCAGTATTTT
CDR3: CSVTIRGTDTQYF
V: TRBV29-1
D: NA
size: NA
J: TRBJ2-3

DNA: TGCGCCAGCAGCTCCCAAGGAGGGGGGAAGGGAGATACGCAGTATTTT
CDR3: CASSSQGGGKGDTQYF
V: TRBV5-1
D: NA
size: few
J: TRBJ2-3

DNA: TGCAGTGCTAGAGAGGGACGCAATCAGCCCCAGCATTTT
CDR3: CSAREGRNQPQHF
V: TRBV20-1
D: NA
size: many
J: TRBJ1-5

DNA: TGTGCCAGCAGGAATGACGTCACCGGGGAGCTGTTTTTT
CDR3: CASRNDVTGELFF
V: TRBV6-1
D: NA
size: NA
J: TRBJ2-2

DNA: TGTGCCACCGGGACTAGCGGGGGGCTCAACACAGATACGCAGTATTTT
CDR3: CATGTSGGLNTDTQYF
V: TRBV10-3
D: TRBD2
size: NA
J: TRBJ2-3

DNA: TGCAGCGTCTTGGCAGGGATCAATCAGCCCCAGCATTTT
CDR3: CSVLAGINQPQHF
V: TRBV29-1
D: NA
size: NA
J: TRBJ1-5

DNA: TGCGCCAGCAGCCAAGGGACTAGCGGGCACACAGATACGCAGTATTTT
CDR3: CASSQGTSGHTDTQYF
V: TRBV4-1
D: TRBD2
size: few
J: TRBJ2-3

DNA: TGCAGTGCTAGACTTTGGACTAGCGGAGCCGGGAATGAGCAGTTCTTC
CDR3: CSARLWTSGAGNEQFF
V: TRBV20-1
D: TRBD2
size: many
J: TRBJ2-1

DNA: TGCAGTGCCATCCCCCCGGGCCTATCCCCAGATACGCAGTATTTT
CDR3: CSAIPPGLSPDTQYF
V: TRBV20-1
D: NA
size: few
J: TRBJ2-3

DNA: TGTGCCAGCAGCTTAGACGGGGTAGGTCTGACTGAAGCTTTCTTT
CDR3: CASSLDGVGLTEAFF
V: TRBV7-2
D: NA
size: NA
J: TRBJ1-1

DNA: TGCAGTGTTAGAGATCCCGCTAGCGGGAGGGGGGAGCAGTTCTTC
CDR3: CSVRDPASGRGEQFF
V: TRBV20-1
D: TRBD2
size: NA
J: TRBJ2-1

DNA: TGTGCCAGTATTAAGGACAGGGTGTCAAACATTCAGTACTTC
CDR3: CASIKDRVSNIQYF
V: TRBV12-3/TRBV12-4
D: TRBD1
size: NA
J: TRBJ2-4